A single sample is the source of the 30 T cell receptor beta chains below, sequenced in a study of spatial heterogeneity in lung cancer. Time point: sample taken at primary tumor resection. The input material, whole RNA from tumor, nontumor lung or frozen PBMC, was sequenced unsorted. MiXCR, applied by TCRdb to the 5' RACE reads, yields one record per CDR3 protein. The table has fewer than 45,000 distinct CDR3 sequences, approximately 7% seen once; the top ten hold about 39%. The sample in question was PBMCs, obtained at surgery. The source of these receptors is a female donor with early-stage non-small cell lung cancer.

This clonotype was seen many times. V usage is TRBV7-9 and J usage is TRBJ2-3; D not resolved. Trimming shortened V by 2 bases and J by 7 bases, and 4 bases separated the two germline ends. This CDR3 region has 11 residues. Germline loops: CDR1 SEHNR, CDR2 FQNEAQ (reference sequence). The CDR3 nucleotides are TGTGCCAGCAGCTTAACAAATACGCAGTATTTT. Protein: CASSLTNTQYF.

This clonotype was seen many times. This chain joins TRBV7-9 and TRBJ1-2; D is ambiguous. Trimming left V 5 bases short and J 5 bases short, with 9 bases between. Germline values: CDR1 SEHNR, CDR2 FQNEAQ (reference sequence). The CDR3 totals 12 residues. The CDR3 DNA reads TGTGCCAGCAGCGCGGACCGGTATGGCTACACCTTC. Amino acids: CASSADRYGYTF.

This clonotype was seen at least ten times. The chain combines TRBV12-3 or TRBV12-4 with TRBJ2-1; 10 nucleotides match TRBD2. The CDR3 has 19 residues. Germline trimming cut 2 bases from V and 5 bases from J; bases unmatched to any gene: 15. The CDR3 DNA reads TGTGCCAGCAGTTTAACGGGCAGGGCTAGCGGGGGACGTAACAATGAGCAGTTCTTC. This encodes CASSLTGRASGGRNNEQFF.

There are many counts of this clonotype. This chain links TRBV5-1 with TRBJ2-5; D possibly corresponds to TRBD2 (5 bases). The CDR3 covers 13 residues. The V end was cut by 6 bases, the J end by 2 bases, with 11 bases between. From germline, CDR1 is SGHRS and CDR2 YFSETQ. The CDR3 coding sequence is TGCGCCAGCACCAGCGGTTTACAAGAGACCCAGTACTTC. Its translation is CASTSGLQETQYF.

The rearrangement uses TRBV7-9 and TRBJ1-4; TRBD1 matches at 8 bases. CDR1 and CDR2 (germline): SEHNR, FQNEAQ (reference sequence). V trimming: 5 bases; J trimming: 6 bases; junction bases outside the gene matches: 2. The CDR3 length is 13 residues. In DNA, the CDR3 is TGTGCCAGCAGCCTGGGACAGGATGAAAAACTGTTTTTT. It specifies CASSLGQDEKLFF. Full variable domain (outside the CDR3, taken from reference TRBV7-9 and TRBJ1-4): DTGVSQNPRHKITKRGQNVTFRCDPISEHNRLYWYRQTLGQGPEFLTYFQNEAQLEKSRLLSDRFSAERPKGSFSTLEIQRTEQGDSAMYLCASSLGQDEKLFFGSGTQLSVL.

The rearrangement uses TRBV21-1 and TRBJ2-7; the table's D call TRBD2 went unverified against the DNA. TRBV21-1 is listed as a pseudogene. The CDR3 length is 15 residues. The DNA of the CDR3 is TGTGCCAGCAGCTCCAAACGGCAGGGTAGCCACGAGCAGTACTTC. Encoded protein: CASSSKRQGSHEQYF.

Ten or more counts support this clonotype. The V gene is TRBV27, the J gene TRBJ1-1; D unresolved. The CDR3 covers 12 residues. Trimming took off 4 bases at V and 8 bases at J, with 11 bases between the two ends. Germline lookup yields CDR1 MNHEY and CDR2 SMNVEV (reference sequence). CDR3: CASSSAYGEAFF. The CDR3 DNA follows: TGTGCCAGCAGTTCAGCATACGGGGAAGCTTTCTTT.

This chain joins TRBV29-1 and TRBJ1-4; no clear D. The V and J ends lost 5 bases and 5 bases respectively, with 9 bases between them. From germline, CDR1 is SQVTM and CDR2 ANQGSEA. The CDR3 sequence is 12 residues long. In nucleotides, the CDR3 is TGCAGCGTTAAAGGGCTCAATGAAAAACTGTTTTTT. It encodes CSVKGLNEKLFF.

This clonotype has ten or more counts. V and J are TRBV9 and TRBJ2-3; 8 bases line up with TRBD2. The germline gives CDR1 SGDLS, CDR2 YYNGEE. The CDR3 contains 15 residues. Trimming cost V 4 bases and J 2 bases; bases outside gene matches: 6. This CDR3 is CASSFRGGFTDTQYF. CDR3 nucleotide sequence: TGTGCCAGCAGCTTCCGGGGGGGATTCACAGATACGCAGTATTTT.

Concerning this clonotype: One base away lies a much larger clone, so this may be a sequencing read error. The chain links TRBV6-5 to TRBJ2-3; D is perhaps TRBD1 (6 bases). The CDR3 runs 16 residues. Germline loops: CDR1 MNHEY, CDR2 SVGAGI. CDR3 sequence (DNA): TGTGCCAGCAGTTACTCTGACAGGCCCCGAGCAGATACGCAGTTTTTT. Residues: CASSYSDRPRADTQFF.

The chain links TRBV12-3 or TRBV12-4 to TRBJ2-4; D remains unclear. The CDR3 consists of 14 residues. The ends were cut back, 4 bases at V and 9 bases at J, with 16 bases in the middle. The CDR3 here is CASSSLGMGVIQYF. CDR3 DNA: TGTGCCAGCAGTTCTCTAGGGATGGGCGTCATTCAGTACTTC.

In its sample, this clonotype was seen many times. The chain employs TRBV5-1 and TRBJ1-5; a possible D gene is TRBD1 (6 bases). V dropped 3 bases and J dropped 1 base, with 8 bases sitting between them. The CDR3 covers 14 residues. Germline loops: CDR1 SGHRS, CDR2 YFSETQ. CDR3 residues: CASSSGASNQPQHF. CDR3 in DNA: TGCGCCAGCAGCTCAGGGGCGAGCAATCAGCCCCAGCATTTT. Complete variable domain (other parts from reference TRBV5-1 and TRBJ1-5): KAGVTQTPRYLIKTRGQQVTLSCSPISGHRSVSWYQQTPGQGLQFLFEYFSETQRNKGNFPGRFSGRQFSNSRSEMNVSTLELGDSALYLCASSSGASNQPQHFGDGTRLSIL.

In this sample, this clonotype turned up a few times. The chain couples TRBV6-6 to TRBJ2-7, with TRBD1 as a possible D gene (5 bases). V lost 3 bases to trimming and J lost 2 bases, with 14 bases between them. The CDR3 loop spans 15 amino acids. The germline CDR1 and CDR2 sequences are MNHNY and SVGAGI (reference sequence). The CDR3 spells CASSYGQGPTYEQYF. The CDR3 DNA reads TGTGCCAGCAGTTATGGCCAGGGCCCGACCTACGAGCAGTACTTC.

This chain's CDR3 is CASGMGQGALSEQFF. CDR3 nucleotide sequence: TGTGCCAGCGGGATGGGACAGGGGGCCCTCAGCGAGCAGTTCTTC. The chain combines TRBV12-3 or TRBV12-4 with TRBJ2-1, with TRBD1 matching 12 bases. V shed 8 bases, J shed 10 bases, and the junction held 12 bases outside the gene matches. This CDR3 contains 15 residues.

The V and J genes are TRBV27 and TRBJ2-7; possibly TRBD2 for D (6 bases). In germline, CDR1 is MNHEY, CDR2 SMNVEV (reference sequence). V was cut by 5 bases and J by 5 bases, with 16 bases left in between. CDR3 length: 14 amino acids. The CDR3 region has the DNA TGTGCCAGCAGTGGGAGGAGAGGGGAGGACGAGCAGTACTTC. Its protein product is CASSGRRGEDEQYF.

This clonotype has ten or more counts. This rearrangement joins TRBV4-1 to TRBJ1-5, with 9 positions matching TRBD1. Unmatched junction bases numbered 11, after V lost 1 base and J lost 4 bases. The germline CDR1 and CDR2 sequences are MGHRA and YSYEKL. This CDR3 is built from 18 residues. The CDR3 reads CASSQVGQGSRSNQPQHF. As DNA, the CDR3 is TGCGCCAGCAGCCAAGTGGGACAGGGTAGTCGCTCGAATCAGCCCCAGCATTTT.

This clonotype was seen a handful of times. The chain carries TRBV12-3 or TRBV12-4 and TRBJ1-6, with D possibly being TRBD1 (5 bases). The CDR3 length is 15 residues. The germline V and J ends were trimmed by 3 bases and 7 bases, with 13 bases remaining between them. CDR3 amino acids: CASSFGGRVNSPLHF. The CDR3 nucleotides are TGTGCCAGCAGTTTTGGCGGCAGGGTGAATTCACCCCTCCACTTT.

A remark on this clonotype: A much larger clone differs by one base, so this may be a read error. The chain employs TRBV12-3 or TRBV12-4 and TRBJ1-1, with D maybe TRBD1 (6 bases). V gave up 5 bases and J gave up 12 bases, with 16 bases separating them. The CDR3 runs 12 residues. The CDR3 DNA is TGTGCCAGCAGTGAGGGGGGAATCCTGACTTTCTTT. Amino acids: CASSEGGILTFF.

This rearrangement joins TRBV2 to TRBJ1-6; D is uncertain. Germline V lookup: CDR1 SNHLY, CDR2 FYNNEI. The V gene lost 4 bases and the J gene lost 4 bases, with 11 bases spanning the gap. The CDR3 sequence is 15 residues long. The CDR3 protein is CASSVDKEYNSPLHF. CDR3 DNA: TGTGCCAGCAGTGTTGACAAGGAGTATAATTCACCCCTCCACTTT. The full variable domain, completed using reference TRBV2 and TRBJ1-6, is EPEVTQTPSHQVTQMGQEVILRCVPISNHLYFYWYRQILGQKVEFLVSFYNNEISEKSEIFDDQFSVERPDGSNFTLKIRSTKLEDSAMYFCASSVDKEYNSPLHFGNGTRLTVT.

The chain recombines TRBV7-9 with TRBJ1-1; D possibly corresponds to TRBD1 (6 bases). Trimming stripped 1 base from V and 3 bases from J, with 9 bases between. Looked up from germline, CDR1 is SEHNR and CDR2 is FQNEAQ (reference sequence). The CDR3 sequence is 14 residues long. CDR3 DNA: TGTGCCAGCAGCTTAGAAGGGGGGTACACTGAAGCTTTCTTT. Amino acids: CASSLEGGYTEAFF.

The genes are TRBV12-3 or TRBV12-4 and TRBJ2-7; either TRBD1 or TRBD2 may supply D (5 bases each). The V and J ends lost 5 bases and 3 bases respectively, with 14 bases between them. The CDR3 length is 14 residues. CDR3 residues: CASSLGTSFYEQYF. The CDR3 nucleotides read TGTGCCAGCAGTCTGGGGACCAGCTTCTACGAGCAGTACTTC.

This clonotype was seen a few times. This chain joins TRBV7-2 and TRBJ1-1; D gene unclear. Germline values: CDR1 SGHTA, CDR2 FQGNSA. The CDR3 is 13 residues long. The V end lost 3 bases, the J end lost 1 base, and 6 bases lay between the germline ends. The CDR3: CASSLYRNTEAFF. The CDR3 nucleotides are TGTGCCAGCAGCTTGTACAGGAACACTGAAGCTTTCTTT.

This clonotype was observed a few times. V gene TRBV4-1 combines with J gene TRBJ2-7; no firm D call. This CDR3 is 14 amino acids long. Trimming took off 0 bases at V and 3 bases at J, with 9 bases between the two ends. Germline lookup yields CDR1 MGHRA and CDR2 YSYEKL. The CDR3 region is CASSQERVLYEQYF. The CDR3 DNA is TGCGCCAGCAGCCAAGAACGGGTACTCTACGAGCAGTACTTC.

This chain uses TRBV2 with TRBJ1-2; the D is unclear. Germline assignment: CDR1 SNHLY and CDR2 FYNNEI. V was shortened by 3 bases and J by 2 bases, with 7 bases between the two germline ends. CDR3 length equals 13 residues. Here the CDR3 reads CASSEATNYGYTF. Here the CDR3 DNA reads TGTGCCAGCAGTGAGGCCACCAACTATGGCTACACCTTC. The complete variable domain, with remaining parts taken from reference TRBV2 and TRBJ1-2, reads EPEVTQTPSHQVTQMGQEVILRCVPISNHLYFYWYRQILGQKVEFLVSFYNNEISEKSEIFDDQFSVERPDGSNFTLKIRSTKLEDSAMYFCASSEATNYGYTFGSGTRLTVV.

The chain combines TRBV3-1 with TRBJ2-1; D gene uncertain. Germline CDR1 is LGHDT and CDR2 is YNNKEL (reference sequence). V lost 7 bases to trimming and J lost 10 bases, with 14 bases between them. This CDR3 comprises 12 residues. CDR3 sequence reads: CASIDGWGEQFF. In DNA, the CDR3 is TGTGCCAGCATTGACGGCTGGGGAGAGCAGTTCTTC.

The chain recombines TRBV6-2 or TRBV6-3 with TRBJ2-7, with TRBD1 matching over 7 bases. J gave up 4 bases and V 6 bases, and 18 bases lay outside the gene matches. The germline gives CDR1 MNHEY, CDR2 SVGEGT. The CDR3 runs to 17 residues. The CDR3 protein is CASSLPMWTGGRYEQYF. In nucleotides, the CDR3 is TGTGCCAGCAGCCTCCCTATGTGGACAGGCGGCAGATACGAGCAGTACTTC.

This clonotype was observed a few times. This CDR3 fails to terminate in the conserved phenylalanine or tryptophan, so it likely reflects a read error. The DNA is left out, because the CDR3 cannot be placed on it with certainty; the CDR3 is given as TCRdb lists it. This chain uses TRBV2 with TRBJ2-7; no check of the table's D call, TRBD2, against the DNA was made. The CDR3 comprises 14 residues, both ends counted. The germline V gene has CDR1 SNHLY and CDR2 FYNNEI. The CDR3 protein is CASSEASGALFSDL.

This clonotype was detected a few times. The chain links TRBV5-1 to TRBJ2-5, with a possible D match to TRBD2 (6 bases). Between the trimmed V and J ends, which lost 0 bases and 2 bases, there was a span of 11 bases. CDR3 size: 15 residues. The germline CDR1 and CDR2 sequences are SGHRS and YFSETQ. CDR3 region: CASSLAAGTQETQYF. CDR3 in DNA: TGCGCCAGCAGCTTGGCGGCGGGGACGCAAGAGACCCAGTACTTC. The full variable domain, rest sourced from reference TRBV5-1 and TRBJ2-5, is KAGVTQTPRYLIKTRGQQVTLSCSPISGHRSVSWYQQTPGQGLQFLFEYFSETQRNKGNFPGRFSGRQFSNSRSEMNVSTLELGDSALYLCASSLAAGTQETQYFGPGTRLLVL.

This clonotype has ten or more counts. V is TRBV18 and J is TRBJ2-7; D uncertain. The CDR3 is made up of 14 amino acids. The V end was cut by 3 bases, the J end by 0 bases, with 9 bases between. From germline, CDR1 is KGHSH and CDR2 LQKENI. CDR3 region: CASSPGSTSYEQYF. CDR3 in DNA: TGTGCCAGCTCACCTGGTAGTACCTCCTACGAGCAGTACTTC.

This clonotype was picked up a small number of times. The chain recombines TRBV29-1 with TRBJ2-7, with 7 bases fitting TRBD1. This CDR3 spans 12 amino acids. After removal of 4 bases from V and 3 bases from J, the junction contained 3 bases not matched to a gene. Germline CDR1 is SQVTM and CDR2 is ANQGSEA. CDR3 residues: CSVAQGFYEQYF. CDR3 in DNA: TGCAGCGTTGCACAGGGGTTCTACGAGCAGTACTTC.